This T cell receptor beta chain was documented in a study of post-analysis software for immune sequencing data. The wider study: Recorded disease courses covered relapsing-remitting, secondary progressive and progressive-relapsing multiple sclerosis. Some patients had no subtype annotation. Overall study findings and caveats: Among four or five TRBV segments more frequent in patients than controls were TRBV5-6, TRBV5-1 and TRBV20-1. F measure grouped same-batch samples tightly together. Relative to controls, patients with multiple sclerosis showed significantly lower normalized Chao1 diversity.

Researchers reported that TCR beta cDNA libraries carried unique molecular identifiers. The authors obtained some 500,000 cDNA molecules from approximately 1 to 10 million T cells. TCRdb re-derived calls from the PCR reads in MiXCR, one entry per CDR3 protein. The sample carries approximately 630,000 distinct CDR3 sequences, over 45% recorded once. This clonotype was observed a few times. The antigen is unknown. J gave up 6 bases and V 6 bases, and 8 bases lay outside the gene matches. The length of the CDR3 is 14 residues. In germline, CDR1 is DFQATT, CDR2 SNEGSKA (reference sequence). The receptor was isolated from a girl aged 2-10 years with multiple sclerosis. V usage is TRBV20-1 and J usage is TRBJ2-3, with 11 bases lining up with TRBD2. The sequencing input was blood. CDR3 DNA: TGCAGTGCGACGATTAGCGGGGGGGCGGATACGCAGTATTTT. The encoded protein is CSATISGGADTQYF.